One TCR beta chain is described in this entry. A clone one base away is much larger, so this may be a read error. The sample comes from a study of T cells in Graves' hyperthyroidism and ophthalmopathy. Germline loops: CDR1 MNHEY, CDR2 SMNVEV (reference sequence). The CDR3 covers 16 residues. RNA transcripts were the template for amplifying TCR beta CDR3 regions. First-round RT-PCR of the TCR CDR3 relied on the HTBI primer set. One entry per CDR3 protein results from TCRdb running MiXCR on the multiplex PCR reads. The repertoire has some 550,000 distinct CDR3 sequences, roughly 15% of them found once; the top ten carry around 3.3%.

The TCR comes from a woman aged 40 to 50 with Graves' ophthalmopathy. The chain employs TRBV27 and TRBJ2-1; 9 bases align to TRBD2. Sequencing was carried out using blood. CDR3 amino acids: CTSSFSGSSSYNEQFF. DNA for the CDR3: TGTACCAGCAGTTTTAGCGGGAGTAGCTCCTACAATGAGCAGTTCTTC.